Shown below are 6 T cell receptor beta chains from a single sample sequenced in a study of a mutant IDH1 vaccine in newly diagnosed glioma. No antigen has been assigned to these receptors. Described time point: week 23, last vaccination. Every single dose of the vaccine, 300 ug of mutant IDH1 20-mer peptide, came with topical imiquimod. This table comes from immunoSEQ multiplex PCR, and its TCRdb copy is limited to in-frame clones, with some not included. The data show around 54,000 clones, with over 70% seen just once and approximately 1.5% held by the top ten. The specimen comprised PBMCs, sampled from a glioma patient whose treatment included an IDH1 peptide vaccine. These receptor sequences come from a middle-aged man with glioma.

This chain joins TRBV5-6 and TRBJ2-5; possible D gene TRBD1, 6 bases. This CDR3 has 13 residues. V lost 4 bases and J 2 bases, leaving 9 bases between the germline ends. From germline, CDR1 is SGHDT and CDR2 YYEEEE. CDR3 sequence: CASSITGQETQYF. As DNA, the CDR3 is TGTGCCAGCAGCATAACAGGGCAAGAGACCCAGTACTTC.

V and J are TRBV27 and TRBJ1-1; TRBD1 agrees at 8 bases. CDR1 MNHEY and CDR2 SMNVEV come from the germline V gene (reference sequence). J was trimmed by 8 bases and V by 4 bases; bases with no gene match: 9. The CDR3 runs 14 residues. The CDR3 DNA is TGTGCCAGCAGTTCGTCGACAGGGGCTAAAGAAGCTTTCTTT. Protein product: CASSSSTGAKEAFF.

The CDR3 region is CASSESGRAQPQHF. Here the CDR3 DNA reads TGTGCCAGCAGTGAATCCGGCAGGGCTCAGCCCCAGCATTTT. The chain has TRBV25-1 and TRBJ1-5; TRBD1 might be the D (5 bases). The germline gives CDR1 MGHDK, CDR2 SYGVNS. V dropped 1 base and J dropped 6 bases, with 10 bases sitting between them. The CDR3 is 14 amino acids.

The rearrangement joins TRBV5-5 to TRBJ1-1, with unresolved D. The CDR3 is 13 residues long. Per the germline V gene, CDR1 is SGHKS and CDR2 is YYEKEE (reference sequence). V dropped 0 bases and J dropped 3 bases, with 6 bases sitting between them. The CDR3 loop reads CASSLAGDTEAFF. In nucleotides, the CDR3 is TGTGCCAGCAGCTTGGCCGGAGACACTGAAGCTTTCTTT.

V usage is TRBV5-6 and J usage is TRBJ1-2; TRBD1 is a possible D gene (5 bases). The ends were cut back, 0 bases at V and 2 bases at J, with 5 bases in the middle. Germline lookup yields CDR1 SGHDT and CDR2 YYEEEE. The CDR3 contains 13 residues. CDR3 residues: CASSLGGNYGYTF. CDR3 bases: TGTGCCAGCAGCTTGGGGGGGAACTATGGCTACACCTTC.

This clone appeared a single time. This sequence joins TRBV7-9 and TRBJ1-2, with a possible D match to TRBD1 (5 bases). The V end was cut by 2 bases, the J end by 7 bases, with 14 bases between. The V gene's germline CDR1 is SEHNR and CDR2 FQNEAQ (reference sequence). The CDR3 loop spans 14 amino acids. CDR3 residues: CASSLSSGLGGYTF. In nucleotides, the CDR3 is TGTGCCAGCAGCTTAAGCTCAGGGTTAGGTGGCTACACCTTC.